One sample yielded the 7 T cell receptor delta chains listed below, sequenced in a study of gamma-delta T cells after stem cell transplantation. TCRdb re-called clones from the RT-PCR reads using CATT. The sample holds 650 to 850 delta-chain clones, more than 8.5% seen once. Sequenced input: gamma-delta T cells. Every receptor here comes from a human donor. It is not recorded whose cells these are; they may come from a transplant donor.

The genes are TRDV1 and TRDJ1, with 9 bases matching TRDD2. This CDR3 comprises 23 residues. Looked up from germline, CDR1 is TSWWSYY and CDR2 is QGS. V lost 5 bases and J lost 2; bases outside the gene matches: 30. The DNA for the CDR3 is TGTGCTCTTGGGCCCAGTTTCCACCTTCCTACCCTTAGGGGGATGGGTTATACCGATAAACTCATCTTT. Protein product: CALGPSFHLPTLRGMGYTDKLIF.

V gene TRDV2 combines with J gene TRDJ1; D gene unclear. Trimming took off 4 bases at V and 0 bases at J, with 23 bases between the two ends. This CDR3 spans 18 amino acids. Per the germline V gene, CDR1 is GEAIGNYY and CDR2 is EKD. The CDR3 here is CACEPLPSPVIHTDKLIF. The CDR3 coding sequence is TGTGCCTGTGAACCTCTGCCCAGTCCAGTGATCCACACCGATAAACTCATCTTT.

In its sample, this clone was seen a few times. This chain uses TRDV2 with TRDJ1; 8 positions agree with TRDD3. Trimming at V came to 1 base and at J to 0 bases, leaving 15 bases not matched to a gene. The CDR3 has 19 amino acids. From germline, CDR1 is GEAIGNYY and CDR2 EKD. The chain's CDR3 is CACDTRKLLGGSYTDKLIF. DNA for the CDR3: TGTGCCTGTGACACTCGAAAACTACTGGGGGGCTCGTACACCGATAAACTCATCTTT.

This clone was picked up a small number of times. The protein recorded in TCRdb matches a much larger clone and deviates from this DNA's translation at residue 8, suggesting a read error; the protein here is obtained by translating the DNA. The rearrangement uses TRDV1 and TRDJ1, with TRDD3 matching over 8 bases. The germline V gene encodes CDR1 TSWWSYY and CDR2 QGS. The CDR3 contains 19 residues. The J segment lost 6 bases and the V segment lost 6 bases, leaving 24 bases of the junction unmatched. Here the CDR3 reads CALGIRGCIAWGKGHKLIF. The CDR3 DNA follows: TGTGCTCTTGGAATTAGGGGGTGCATTGCCTGGGGGAAGGGCCATAAACTCATCTTT.

This clone was observed a few times. The junction departs from the called germline gene at one end, perhaps through a read error. The identical CDR3 is also encoded by other nucleotide sequences in the sample. The rearrangement links TRDV2 to TRDJ3; a possible D gene is TRDD3 (5 bases). Germline loops: CDR1 GEAIGNYY, CDR2 EKD. The CDR3 spans 18 residues. This CDR3 reads CACDTGGMYSWYTRQMFF. DNA for the CDR3: TGTGCCTGTGACACCGGCGGGATGTACTCCTGGTACACCCGACAGATGTTTTTC.

Judged by abundance, this clone is large. In the same sample, other DNA sequences code for this CDR3. The chain recombines TRDV2 with TRDJ1, with D maybe TRDD1 (6 bases). The CDR3 sequence is 17 residues long. Germline V gene data show CDR1 as GEAIGNYY and CDR2 as EKD. V was pared by 1 base and J by 0 bases, with 17 bases between. The CDR3 reads CACDTAGLNRYTDKLIF. The CDR3 nucleotides read TGTGCCTGTGACACGGCAGGACTAAATAGGTACACCGATAAACTCATCTTT.

This clone is categorized as medium-sized. With a far larger clone one base away, a read error is the likely cause. This chain links TRDV2 with TRDJ1, with TRDD3 matching 13 bases. Trimming took 4 bases from V and 3 from J; bases not matched to a gene: 13. This CDR3 is 18 amino acids long. CDR1 is GEAIGNYY, CDR2 EKD, per germline. The CDR3 sequence: CACDSIQTGGYAPDKLIF. The CDR3 DNA sequence: TGTGCCTGTGATAGCATTCAAACTGGGGGATACGCTCCCGATAAACTCATCTTT.